Only a few counts were recorded for the clone carrying this T cell receptor (beta chain). At the DNA level, this CDR3 is encoded by other sequences in the same sample as well. What the recovered Cohort 3 donors had was two negative PCRs, clearance, or symptom resolution. V dropped 7 bases and J dropped 6 bases, with 9 bases sitting between them. Germline CDR1 is MNHEY and CDR2 is SVGAGI. CDR3 length: 11 amino acids. The sample comes from a study of blood T cell repertoires in COVID-19. The table came from immunoSEQ multiplex PCR; TCRdb's copy has only in-frame clones and leaves some out. The table records some 400,000 clones, 85% to 90% of them present only once.

Source material: PBMCs or T cells enriched from blood (not recorded which). The chain joins TRBV6-5 to TRBJ1-2, with a tentative D call TRBD1 (5 bases). This sequence originates from a woman aged 30 to 39 who had recovered from COVID-19. The CDR3 nucleotides are TGTGCCAGCACCACGGGGGATGGCTACACCTTC. Protein sequence: CASTTGDGYTF.